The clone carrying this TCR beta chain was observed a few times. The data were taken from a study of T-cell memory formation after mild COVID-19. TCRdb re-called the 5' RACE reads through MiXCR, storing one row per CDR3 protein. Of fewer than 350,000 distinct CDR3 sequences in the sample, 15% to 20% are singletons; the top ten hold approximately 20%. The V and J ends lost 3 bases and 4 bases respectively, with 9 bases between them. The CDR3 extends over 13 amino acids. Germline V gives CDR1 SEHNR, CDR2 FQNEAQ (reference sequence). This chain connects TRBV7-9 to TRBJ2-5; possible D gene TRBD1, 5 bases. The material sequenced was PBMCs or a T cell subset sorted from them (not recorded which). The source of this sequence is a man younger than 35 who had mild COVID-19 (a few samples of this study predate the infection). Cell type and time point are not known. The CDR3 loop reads CASSFGRAETQYF. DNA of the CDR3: TGTGCCAGCAGCTTTGGCAGGGCAGAGACCCAGTACTTC.